This TCR beta chain was captured in a study of blood T cell repertoires in COVID-19. Looking at the study overall: Sites in the United States, Italy and Spain provided acute and convalescent COVID-19 samples. T cells, B-cell-depleted T cells, or PBMCs provided the cDNA or gDNA that served as material.

The sample holds a few counts of this clone. In the original analysis: The assay estimated nucleated cells by amplifying reference gene primers. Here immunoSEQ multiplex PCR was the method, and the copy in TCRdb shows in-frame clones only, minus some. V and J calls and clone size follow that table, whereas D and trimming were derived from the DNA. The sample holds roughly 50,000 clones, 85% to 90% seen once. The V gene lost 0 bases and the J gene lost 6 bases, with 9 bases spanning the gap. CDR1 and CDR2 (germline): SGHRS, YFSETQ. The CDR3 is made up of 14 amino acids. Source material: peripheral blood. The clonotype was recovered from an elderly man with acute or convalescent COVID-19. The chain has TRBV5-1 and TRBJ1-4; no clear D gene. The CDR3 loop is CASSLEGRYEKLFF. For the CDR3, the DNA is TGCGCCAGCAGCTTGGAAGGGAGGTATGAAAAACTGTTTTTT.